The T cell receptor (beta chain) under discussion was sequenced for a study of T cell responses to AZD1222 COVID-19 vaccine. Study-wide results and limits: Baseline seropositivity characterized only a handful of AZD1222 recipients. No day 14 peak samples; only post-peak repertoires were characterized. White British people made up most donors, females outnumbered males, and clonal diversity was possibly underestimated.

Sequenced by immunoSEQ multiplex PCR; TCRdb stores in-frame clones only, minus some. The sample carries 140,000 or so clones, about 90% recorded once. Of note for this clone: Its antigen is as yet unknown.

V shed 8 bases and J shed 6 bases, with 11 bases lying between them. The CDR3 is 13 amino acids. Germline V gene sequence: CDR1 LGHDT, CDR2 YNNKEL (reference sequence). Analyses pooled second doses at about 4 or about 12 weeks. The sample consisted of peripheral blood, taken 28 days after the second AZD1222 dose. This TCR came from an adult who received the AZD1222 COVID-19 vaccine. V usage is TRBV3-1 (or the pseudogene TRBV3-2) and J usage is TRBJ1-6; a possible D gene is TRBD1 (5 bases). The CDR3: CASRGEGNSPLHF. Written as DNA, the CDR3 is TGTGCCAGCCGGGGGGAAGGTAATTCACCCCTCCACTTT.